This T cell receptor beta chain was profiled in a study of post-analysis software for immune sequencing data. Overall study: Patients with relapsing-remitting, secondary progressive and progressive-relapsing multiple sclerosis courses were all represented.

Many counts were recorded for this clonotype. Its cognate antigen is unknown. General study points: Significantly lower normalized Chao1 diversity was seen in multiple sclerosis patients than in controls. F measure clustering grouped samples strongly by preparation batch. TRBV5-6, TRBV5-1 and TRBV20-1 belonged to a set of about five TRBV segments that were more frequent in patients than controls.

Germline V lookup: CDR1 LGHNT, CDR2 FRNRAP. The V and J ends lost 1 base and 9 bases respectively, with 10 bases between them. This CDR3 is built from 13 residues. Built from TCR beta cDNA, the libraries had unique molecular identifiers in them. TCRdb processed the PCR reads anew with MiXCR; each CDR3 protein has one entry. The repertoire holds about 200,000 distinct CDR3 sequences, with around 30% as singletons. The rearrangement uses TRBV12-5 and TRBJ2-1; either TRBD1 or TRBD2 may fit D (5 bases each). The sequence derives from a girl between 2 and 17 years old with multiple sclerosis. Material: blood. CDR3 coding DNA: TGTGCTAGTGGTTTGGGTACTAGGGGTGAGCAGTTCTTC. It is translated as CASGLGTRGEQFF.